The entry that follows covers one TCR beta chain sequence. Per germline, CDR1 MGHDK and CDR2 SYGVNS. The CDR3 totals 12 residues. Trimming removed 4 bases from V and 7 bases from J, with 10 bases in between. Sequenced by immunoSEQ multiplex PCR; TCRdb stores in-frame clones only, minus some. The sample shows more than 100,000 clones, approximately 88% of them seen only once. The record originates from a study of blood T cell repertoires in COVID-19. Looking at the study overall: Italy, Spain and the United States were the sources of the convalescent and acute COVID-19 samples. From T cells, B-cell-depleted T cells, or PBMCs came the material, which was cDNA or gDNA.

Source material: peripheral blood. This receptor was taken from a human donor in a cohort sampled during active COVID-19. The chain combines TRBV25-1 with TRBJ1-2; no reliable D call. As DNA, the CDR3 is TGTGCCAGCAGTGGTCAGGCCGGTGGCTACACCTTC. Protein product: CASSGQAGGYTF.